Listed below are T cell receptor beta chains from one sample, sequenced in a study of cytomegalovirus exposure and HLA in healthy donors. TCRdb keeps only in-frame clones here, not all; method: immunoSEQ multiplex PCR. The sample has roughly 80,000 clones, 81% seen once. Sequenced input: PBMCs. The receptors shown here come from a woman between 25 and 40 years old in good health and CMV-seronegative. The CDR3 runs from the conserved cysteine through the conserved F or W. Fields, in order: J gene, D gene, clone size, V gene, CDR3 DNA, CDR3 protein. A D gene is named only where the DNA matches it firmly. Size is omitted from some rows. Given values are once, few, many or a class for expanded clones.

TRBJ2-1 | TRBD2 | NA | TRBV7-2 | TGTGCCAGCAGCTTAGGGTCCATAGCGGGTAGCTCCTACAATGAGCAGTTCTTC | CASSLGSIAGSSYNEQFF
TRBJ2-3 | TRBD1 | once | TRBV5-4 | TGTGCCAGCAGCTTGGACGGATCCTCGGACAGGGATACGCAGTATTTT | CASSLDGSSDRDTQYF
TRBJ2-1 | TRBD1 | NA | TRBV29-1 | TGCAGCGGCCACCCAGGGGGTCGGACATATGAGCAGTTCTTC | CSGHPGGRTYEQFF
TRBJ1-1 | TRBD1 | once | TRBV7-9 | TGTGCCAGCAGCTTAGCAGGGGGCGGTGAAGCTTTCTTT | CASSLAGGGEAFF
TRBJ1-2 | NA | few | TRBV27 | TGTGCCAGCAGAGAAGAACCCTCAGAGGACTATGGCTACACCTTC | CASREEPSEDYGYTF
TRBJ2-7 | TRBD1 | NA | TRBV19 | TGTGCCAGTAGTATTCTGCCAGGGGGTCCATACGAGCAGTACTTC | CASSILPGGPYEQYF
TRBJ1-2 | NA | NA | TRBV30 | TGTGCCTGGGACAGACATCACTATGGCTACACCTTC | CAWDRHHYGYTF
TRBJ2-1 | TRBD1 | NA | TRBV11-2 | TGTGCCAGCAGCCATATTAGGGGACAGGGCAATGAGCAGTTCTTC | CASSHIRGQGNEQFF
TRBJ2-3 | NA | NA | TRBV20-1 | TGCAGTGCTCCGGAGGTGGATACGCAGTATTTT | CSAPEVDTQYF
TRBJ2-1 | TRBD2 | NA | TRBV7-3 | TGTGCCAGCAGCGCGGGACTAGCGGGAATCAATGAGCAGTTCTTC | CASSAGLAGINEQFF